The present T cell receptor (beta chain) was sequenced within a study of blood T cell repertoires in COVID-19. The CDR3 runs to 16 residues. J lost 7 bases, V lost 8 bases, and 13 bases had no gene match. Per germline, CDR1 SGHRS and CDR2 YFSETQ. The method was immunoSEQ multiplex PCR; TCRdb's version includes in-frame clones alone and lacks a portion of them. The table records 84,000 or so clones, more than 70% of them present only once. This TCR was recovered from an elderly man with active or convalescent COVID-19. The chain recombines TRBV5-1 with TRBJ2-1; 12 bases are shared with TRBD1. Source material: peripheral blood. The CDR3 sequence is CASSLPGQGAANEQFF. The CDR3 region has the DNA TGCGCCAGTTCGCTCCCGGGACAGGGGGCGGCAAATGAGCAGTTCTTC.